This T cell receptor beta chain was observed in a study of blood T cell repertoires in COVID-19. In the study overall: The origin of the acute and convalescent COVID-19 samples was the United States, Italy and Spain. Sources were T cells, B-cell-depleted T cells, or PBMCs; the material itself was cDNA or gDNA.

With 6 bases clipped from V and 5 bases from J, the junction kept 6 bases outside the gene matches. Germline CDR1 LNHDA, CDR2 SQIVND (reference sequence). CDR3 length: 13 residues. As handled by the study authors: Reference gene primer amplification gave nucleated cell count estimates. Using immunoSEQ multiplex PCR, the repertoire was profiled, and TCRdb retains in-frame clones only, with some absent. That table furnishes V, J and clone size, whereas the DNA furnished D and trimming. The data show approximately 70,000 clones, 87% seen once. The receptor was isolated from a woman aged 50 to 65 with acute or convalescent COVID-19. The chain couples TRBV19 to TRBJ2-7, with 8 positions matching TRBD1. The material sequenced was peripheral blood. The CDR3 coding sequence is TGTGCCAGTAGCCCCGGACAGGGCCACGAGCAGTACTTC. The encoded protein is CASSPGQGHEQYF.